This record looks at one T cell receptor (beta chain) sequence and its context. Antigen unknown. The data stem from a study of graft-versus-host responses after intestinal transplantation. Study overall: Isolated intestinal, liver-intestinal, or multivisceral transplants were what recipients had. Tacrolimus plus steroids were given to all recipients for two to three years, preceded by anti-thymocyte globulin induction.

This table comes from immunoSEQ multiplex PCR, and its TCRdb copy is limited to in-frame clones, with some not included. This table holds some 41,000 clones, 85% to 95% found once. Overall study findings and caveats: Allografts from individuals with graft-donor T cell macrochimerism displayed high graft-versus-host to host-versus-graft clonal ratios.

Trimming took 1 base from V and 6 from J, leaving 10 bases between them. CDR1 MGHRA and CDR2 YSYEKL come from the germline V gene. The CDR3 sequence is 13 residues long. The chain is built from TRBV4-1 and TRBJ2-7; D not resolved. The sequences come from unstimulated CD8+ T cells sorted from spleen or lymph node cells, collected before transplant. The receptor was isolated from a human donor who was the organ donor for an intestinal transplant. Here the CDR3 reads CASSQAVRSEQYF. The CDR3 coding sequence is TGCGCCAGCAGCCAAGCGGTCAGGAGCGAGCAGTACTTC.